A selection of T cell receptor beta chains follows, all from one sample in a study of T cells after somatic rescue of genetic block. Using immunoSEQ multiplex PCR, the repertoire was profiled, and TCRdb retains in-frame clones only, with some absent. The sample includes roughly 70,000 clones, roughly nine tenths of them seen just once. The sample comprised peripheral blood mononuclear cells (PBMCs). The receptors derive from a man in his forties or fifties. Both conserved end residues are part of each CDR3. D genes are given only for firm matches. Where a row states a size, it is once, few, many or the class of an expanded clone; other rows omit it.

TRBJ2-7	.	TRBV19	TRBD1	TGTGCCAGTAGTTCCAACGACAGGGAGTCCTACGAGCAGTACTTC	CASSSNDRESYEQYF
TRBJ2-5	once	TRBV27	.	TGTGCCAGCAGGGTCGGGGAGACCCAGTACTTC	CASRVGETQYF
TRBJ2-7	.	TRBV16	.	TGTGCCAGCAGCTACTCATCGACTGGTTCCTACGAGCAGTACTTC	CASSYSSTGSYEQYF
TRBJ2-2	.	TRBV2	.	TGTGCCAGCAGTGGAGGGGGGTCTAGTACCGGGGAGCCGTTTTTT	CASSGGGSSTGEPFF
TRBJ1-2	.	TRBV2	TRBD1	TGTGCCAGCAGTCCGCTAACCGGGACAGGGGGCTTGCGTGGCTACACCTTC	CASSPLTGTGGLRGYTF
TRBJ2-3	.	TRBV7-2	.	TGTGCCAGCAGCTCAAATTCGGATACGCAGTATTTT	CASSSNSDTQYF
TRBJ2-5	.	TRBV4-1	.	TGCGCCAGCAGCCAAGATTATACCGGGAACTACCAAGAGACCCAGTACTTC	CASSQDYTGNYQETQYF
TRBJ2-5	.	TRBV27	TRBD1	TGTGCCAGCAGTCCTCGGACAGGGGAGACCCAGTACTTC	CASSPRTGETQYF
TRBJ2-7	.	TRBV5-4	TRBD2	TGTGCCAGCAGCTTGGGGCTAGCGGGGAGGTACGAGCAGTACTTC	CASSLGLAGRYEQYF
TRBJ2-3	.	TRBV4-1	TRBD2	TGCGCCAGCAGCCAAGGGACTAGCGGACTCACAGATACGCAGTATTTT	CASSQGTSGLTDTQYF
TRBJ2-3	.	TRBV9	.	TGTGCCAGCAGCGTCTGGGGGGCAGATACGCAGTATTTT	CASSVWGADTQYF
TRBJ2-5	.	TRBV27	TRBD2	TGTGCCAGCAGTCATTATGGGGTAGCGGGAGCTGGTGAGACCCAGTACTTC	CASSHYGVAGAGETQYF
TRBJ2-7	.	TRBV5-4	.	TGTGCCAGCAGAACCGACCGGAGCTCCTACGAGCAGTACTTC	CASRTDRSSYEQYF
TRBJ2-6	.	TRBV9	TRBD1	TGTGCCAGCAGGGGGGACAGGGCCAGCGGGGCCAACGTCCTGACTTTC	CASRGDRASGANVLTF
TRBJ2-1	.	TRBV2	.	TGTGCCAGCAGTAGCCCCAACAGGGCGGGGGTTACCTACAATGAGCAGTTCTTC	CASSSPNRAGVTYNEQFF
TRBJ2-2	once	TRBV19	.	TGTGCCAGTAGGAACAGTAATACCGGGGAGCTGTTTTTT	CASRNSNTGELFF
TRBJ2-2	.	TRBV27	.	TGTGCCAGCAGTTTATCGTGGGCCGGGGAGCTGTTTTTT	CASSLSWAGELFF
TRBJ2-5	once	TRBV28	TRBD1	TGTGCCAGCGGCTCCGGGACAGGGGGTCGTGAGCAGTACTTC	CASGSGTGGREQYF
TRBJ1-1	few	TRBV6-1	.	TGTGCCAGCAGTAAGTCCGGAATCGAAGCTTTCTTT	CASSKSGIEAFF
TRBJ2-3	.	TRBV6-6	TRBD2	TGTGCCAGCAGGAGGCCGGGAGGAGGCACAGATACGCAGTATTTT	CASRRPGGGTDTQYF
TRBJ2-7	.	TRBV7-8	.	TGTGCCAGCAGCTCACCCCCTTGGGGGCGGTCCTACGAGCAGTACTTC	CASSSPPWGRSYEQYF
TRBJ2-2	once	TRBV6-5	.	TGTGCCAGCGCCCAGGCCAACACCGGGGAGCTGTTTTTT	CASAQANTGELFF
TRBJ2-1	.	TRBV4-2	.	TGTGCCAGCAGCCAAGATTTCTCGTCCGTATACAATGAGCAGTTCTTC	CASSQDFSSVYNEQFF
TRBJ2-7	.	TRBV4-2	TRBD1	TGTGCCAGCAGCCAAGACAGGGGGCTTTACGAGCAGTACTTC	CASSQDRGLYEQYF
TRBJ2-7	.	TRBV11-2	TRBD1	TGTGCCAGCAGCCCGGACAGGGGGTACGAGCAGTACTTC	CASSPDRGYEQYF
TRBJ2-7	once	TRBV6-6	.	TGTGCCAGCAGTTACGACGATATCTACGAGCAGTACTTC	CASSYDDIYEQYF
TRBJ1-4	.	TRBV28	.	TGTGCCAGCAGTTTAGGATATACTAATGAAAAACTGTTTTTT	CASSLGYTNEKLFF
TRBJ2-5	few	TRBV11-1	.	TGTGCCAGCAGCTTAGGCCCGGGGACCCAGTACTTC	CASSLGPGTQYF
TRBJ2-7	.	TRBV19	.	TGTGCCAGTAGTATAGGAGACCAAGCCTACGAGCAGTACTTC	CASSIGDQAYEQYF
TRBJ2-7	.	TRBV5-6	TRBD1	TGTGCCAGCAGCCCGGCCGGGGACAGTTACGAGCAGTACTTC	CASSPAGDSYEQYF
TRBJ2-2	.	TRBV5-6	.	TGTGCCAGCAGCTTGGACAGTTACACCGGGGAGCTGTTTTTT	CASSLDSYTGELFF
TRBJ2-3	.	TRBV25-1	.	TGTGCCAGCAGTCGGTCCCGCCAGGGGAGGGCAGATACGCAGTATTTT	CASSRSRQGRADTQYF
TRBJ1-2	.	TRBV19	.	TGTGCCAGCCAAAGTGGCCCTAACTATGGCTACACCTTC	CASQSGPNYGYTF
TRBJ2-5	.	TRBV7-2	TRBD1	TGTGCCAGCAGCCTACAGGGGGGCGGCCAAGAGACCCAGTACTTC	CASSLQGGGQETQYF
TRBJ2-5	.	TRBV18	TRBD2	TGTGCCAGCTCACGGACTAGCCAAGAGACCCAGTACTTC	CASSRTSQETQYF
TRBJ1-5	.	TRBV7-8	.	TGTGCCAGCAGCCGCCATCGGGACTTGGGCAATCAGCCCCAGCATTTT	CASSRHRDLGNQPQHF
TRBJ2-7	.	TRBV5-1	TRBD1	TGCGCCAGCAGCTTGGTAGGACAGGGTGGCGAGCAGTACTTC	CASSLVGQGGEQYF
TRBJ2-7	.	TRBV10-3	.	TGTGCCATCAGTCAAGAGGGCTGGACAGTACCCTACGAGCAGTACTTC	CAISQEGWTVPYEQYF
TRBJ2-1	.	TRBV27	TRBD2	TGTGCCAGCAGTCAGCGGGAGACGTACAATGAGCAGTTCTTC	CASSQRETYNEQFF
TRBJ2-7	.	TRBV5-1	TRBD1	TGCGCCAGCAGCTTGGGGACAGGGATGGACTACGAGCAGTACTTC	CASSLGTGMDYEQYF
TRBJ1-4	few	TRBV21-1	.	TGTGCCAGCAGCCAAACTACAGGGACCACTTGGGAAAAACTGTTTTTT	CASSQTTGTTWEKLFF
TRBJ2-5	.	TRBV4-3	TRBD1	TGCGCCAGCAGCCAAGAGAGTCCGACAGGGGGCTTAGGAGAGACCCAGTACTTC	CASSQESPTGGLGETQYF
TRBJ2-1	.	TRBV11-2	.	TGTGCCAGCAGCTTAGACGGACGGCCCTACAATGAGCAGTTCTTC	CASSLDGRPYNEQFF
TRBJ2-3	.	TRBV10-1	.	TGCGCCAGCAGCACTGGGACTGGGCTCACAGATACGCAGTATTTT	CASSTGTGLTDTQYF
TRBJ2-7	.	TRBV27	.	TGTGCCAGCAGTTCCCTCCTTGACGAGCAGTACTTC	CASSSLLDEQYF
TRBJ1-1	.	TRBV7-2	.	TGTGCCAGCAGCTTAACGGGACTCGGGGGCACTGAAGCTTTCTTT	CASSLTGLGGTEAFF
TRBJ2-1	once	TRBV19	.	TGTGCCAGCCAGGGGCTCTCCTACAATGAGCAGTTCTTC	CASQGLSYNEQFF
TRBJ2-5	.	TRBV7-9	.	TGTGCCAGCAGCTTAGGGCGGGGATGGGAGACCCAGTACTTC	CASSLGRGWETQYF
TRBJ1-2	.	TRBV28	.	TGTGCCAGCGGTATAGGGGCCGGGAACTATGGCTACACCTTC	CASGIGAGNYGYTF
TRBJ2-7	.	TRBV18	TRBD1	TGTGCCAGCTCACCAGGGACAGGGAACGAGCAGTACTTC	CASSPGTGNEQYF
TRBJ2-1	.	TRBV9	.	TGTGCCAGCAGCGTAGGTGTCAGATCAGACAATGAGCAGTTCTTC	CASSVGVRSDNEQFF
TRBJ2-3	.	TRBV19	TRBD2	TGTGCCAGTAGTATTGGGCTAGCGGGAGGGAGAGGAGATACGCAGTATTTT	CASSIGLAGGRGDTQYF
TRBJ2-7	.	TRBV9	TRBD2	TGTGCCAGCAGCCCACAGATAGCGGGAGACGAGCAGTACTTC	CASSPQIAGDEQYF
TRBJ2-1	once	TRBV9	.	TGTGCCAGCAGCACCTTAGGGGGGGGCTACAATGAGCAGTTCTTC	CASSTLGGGYNEQFF
TRBJ1-2	.	TRBV30	.	TGTGCCTGGAGGAAGGAGCCCCACTATGGCTACACCTTC	CAWRKEPHYGYTF
TRBJ2-2	.	TRBV11-3	.	TGTGCCAGCAGCTTGGATGGGGCGAACGGGGAGCTGTTTTTT	CASSLDGANGELFF
TRBJ1-5	few	TRBV2	.	TGTGCCAGCAGTGAATTAAGATTAAGCAATCAGCCCCAGCATTTT	CASSELRLSNQPQHF